This TCR beta chain was sequenced during a study of human T cells and chemical hapten exposure. At the level of the study: Patch tests put 0.01% DPC on the upper back, and the results were checked at 6 days.

The study, taken as a whole, reports: No shift was seen in TCRs above 1 in 1000 frequency with DPC sensitization.

Time point in this sample: patch test 1, 2 weeks after DPC sensitization. The treatment was: therapeutic diphenylcyclopropenone sensitization with weekly scalp DPC. Within the library, unique molecular identifiers were attached to each individual cDNA molecule. In TCRdb, the RACE reads were re-called with MiXCR into one record per CDR3 protein. The profile shows some 400,000 distinct CDR3 sequences, more than 4.5% of them singletons. This clonotype was recorded at least ten times. Its antigen is undetermined. The receptor was derived from a woman between 45 and 65 years old with alopecia areata. Some clones in this sample may be carry-over from other donors' samples. The specimen was whole blood, collected in connection with sensitization to the hapten diphenylcyclopropenone (DPC).

The CDR3 region is CASSLGVYYGYTF. CDR3 nucleotide sequence: TGTGCCAGCAGCTTAGGAGTCTACTATGGCTACACCTTC. This chain links TRBV13 with TRBJ1-2; D is ambiguous. V was clipped by 0 bases and J by 3 bases, with 5 bases between them. Germline-derived CDR1 and CDR2 are PRHDT and FYEKMQ (reference sequence). This CDR3 is built from 13 residues.